The 23 T cell receptor beta chains in this list originate from one sample, sequenced in a study of T cell changes during pregnancy in multiple sclerosis. The data were produced by immunoSEQ multiplex PCR, yet TCRdb's version contains in-frame clones alone and is incomplete. This sample yields 60,000 or so clones, of which just over 90% are seen a single time; approximately 0.36% belongs to the top ten. The material sequenced was CD4+ T cells from peripheral blood mononuclear cells, taken before pregnancy. The receptor source for this set is a female donor with multiple sclerosis, enrolled in a pregnancy study.

The chain employs TRBV11-2 and TRBJ1-2, with D unclear. Germline CDR1 and CDR2: SGHAT and FQNNGV. V gave up 5 bases and J gave up 4 bases, with 11 bases separating them. This CDR3 region has 13 residues. The CDR3 DNA reads TGTGCCAGCAGCCGAGCCCTTCCCTATGGCTACACCTTC. Amino acid sequence: CASSRALPYGYTF.

The chain carries TRBV18 and TRBJ1-1; D perhaps matches TRBD1 (6 bases). This CDR3 comprises 13 residues. V was cut by 3 bases and J by 5 bases, with 10 bases left in between. Per the germline V gene, CDR1 is KGHSH and CDR2 is LQKENI. For the CDR3, the DNA is TGTGCCAGCTCACCGAAAGGACAGACTGAAGCTTTCTTT. It translates to CASSPKGQTEAFF.

The V call is TRBV19, the J call TRBJ2-5; TRBD1 matches 9 bases. There are 15 residues in the CDR3. Germline trimming cut 5 bases from V and 5 bases from J; bases unmatched to any gene: 9. CDR1 and CDR2 from the germline V gene are LNHDA and SQIVND (reference sequence). CDR3 region: CASSDRTGAGETQYF. CDR3 nucleotide sequence: TGTGCCAGTAGTGACAGGACAGGGGCAGGGGAGACCCAGTACTTC.

The chain is built from TRBV7-6 and TRBJ2-5, with unresolved D. CDR1 SGHVS and CDR2 FNYEAQ come from the germline V gene. Trimming shortened V by 1 base and J by 5 bases, and 8 bases separated the two germline ends. This CDR3 is built from 13 residues. The CDR3 coding sequence is TGTGCCAGCAGCTTAGGGCCCCAGGAGACCCAGTACTTC. Protein sequence: CASSLGPQETQYF. Combining the CDR3 with reference TRBV7-6 and TRBJ2-5 gives the whole variable domain GAGVSQSPRYKVTKRGQDVALRCDPISGHVSLYWYRQALGQGPEFLTYFNYEAQQDKSGLPNDRFSAERPEGSISTLTIQRTEQRDSAMYRCASSLGPQETQYFGPGTRLLVL.

In its sample, this clone was seen a few times. V is TRBV19 and J is TRBJ2-7; tentative D call: TRBD1 (6 bases). V was trimmed by 3 bases and J by 1 base, leaving 16 bases between them. Per germline, CDR1 LNHDA and CDR2 SQIVND (reference sequence). This CDR3 contains 16 residues. The CDR3 is CASSIYRVESSYEQYF. The CDR3 nucleotides read TGTGCCAGTAGTATCTACAGGGTAGAGTCATCCTACGAGCAGTACTTC.

This chain joins TRBV25-1 and TRBJ1-4, with 7 bases fitting TRBD1. CDR1 MGHDK and CDR2 SYGVNS come from the germline V gene. The length of the CDR3 is 15 residues. J was trimmed by 5 bases and V by 0 bases; bases with no gene match: 3. CDR3 bases: TGTGCCAGCAGTGAATATGGGACAGAAAATGAAAAACTGTTTTTT. The encoded protein is CASSEYGTENEKLFF.

The chain employs TRBV4-3 and TRBJ2-1, with 13 bases matching TRBD2. Germline V CDR1 and CDR2: LGHNA, YSLEER. The trim removed 6 bases at V and 6 bases at J, leaving 14 bases unmatched. CDR3 size: 18 residues. In DNA, the CDR3 is TGCGCCAGCAGTATGGGACTAGCGGGACTTCTTAGGGGCAATGAGCAGTTCTTC. Protein: CASSMGLAGLLRGNEQFF.

This sequence joins TRBV7-9 and TRBJ1-6; 9 bases fit TRBD1. The length of the CDR3 is 16 residues. Germline CDR1 and CDR2: SEHNR and FQNEAQ (reference sequence). Trimming took 2 bases from V and 9 from J; bases not matched to a gene: 8. CDR3 region: CASSLSTGGGSSPLHF. CDR3 in DNA: TGTGCCAGCAGCTTATCAACAGGGGGCGGGAGTTCACCCCTCCACTTT.

The chain joins TRBV4-1 to TRBJ2-1, with D tentatively TRBD2 (6 bases). The CDR3 is 13 amino acids. Germline V gives CDR1 MGHRA, CDR2 YSYEKL. V lost 9 bases to trimming and J lost 8 bases, with 17 bases between them. The CDR3 nucleotides read TGCGCCAGTCGTCCGACTAGATTTCATGAGCAGTTCTTC. Its protein is CASRPTRFHEQFF.

The chain recombines TRBV29-1 with TRBJ2-7; 10 positions match TRBD2. J was trimmed by 0 bases and V by 4 bases; bases with no gene match: 9. The germline CDR1 and CDR2 sequences are SQVTM and ANQGSEA. The CDR3 is 16 residues long. The CDR3 reads CSVGTSAGGFSYEQYF. The CDR3 coding sequence is TGCAGCGTTGGGACCTCAGCGGGAGGGTTCTCCTACGAGCAGTACTTC.

The rearrangement links TRBV19 to TRBJ2-2; D not resolved. The germline CDR1 and CDR2 sequences are LNHDA and SQIVND (reference sequence). The CDR3 consists of 11 residues. Trimming cost V 9 bases and J 2 bases, with 4 bases left between them. The CDR3 region is CASQNTGELFF. CDR3 DNA sequence: TGTGCCAGCCAAAACACCGGGGAGCTGTTTTTT.

The chain combines TRBV4-1 with TRBJ1-1; D is possibly TRBD1 (5 bases). CDR3 length: 14 residues. The germline V gene encodes CDR1 MGHRA and CDR2 YSYEKL. V lost 1 base to trimming and J lost 4 bases, with 10 bases between them. The CDR3 sequence is CASSQGDSSTEAFF. As DNA, the CDR3 is TGCGCCAGCAGCCAAGGGGACTCCAGCACTGAAGCTTTCTTT.

The chain uses TRBV19 and TRBJ1-5, with a weak D call TRBD1 (6 bases). Germline loops: CDR1 LNHDA, CDR2 SQIVND (reference sequence). This CDR3 region has 16 residues. With 4 bases removed from V and 2 bases from J, the gap between germline ends came to 15 bases. For the CDR3, the DNA is TGTGCCAGTAGTACCCAGGACAGCTTGGGCAATCAGCCCCAGCATTTT. It yields the protein CASSTQDSLGNQPQHF.

The chain links TRBV28 to TRBJ1-4; 7 bases are shared with TRBD1. Germline V lookup: CDR1 MDHEN, CDR2 SYDVKM. The CDR3 spans 15 residues. V dropped 4 bases and J dropped 6; count of bases not matched to a gene: 8. CDR3 sequence (DNA): TGTGCCAGCAGTTCCTTGACAGGGTCGTATGAAAAACTGTTTTTT. The encoded protein is CASSSLTGSYEKLFF.

The chain couples TRBV9 to TRBJ2-1; D might be TRBD2 (6 bases). The CDR3 runs to 15 residues. Trimming cost V 3 bases and J 8 bases, with 18 bases left between them. Germline V lookup: CDR1 SGDLS, CDR2 YYNGEE. The CDR3 sequence is CASSGGEWISDEQFF. Here the CDR3 DNA reads TGTGCCAGCAGCGGGGGGGAGTGGATATCCGATGAGCAGTTCTTC.

The chain links TRBV10-2 to TRBJ2-3; the D is unclear. This CDR3 has 14 residues. V dropped 6 bases and J dropped 2 bases, with 12 bases sitting between them. Germline lookup yields CDR1 WSHSY and CDR2 SAAADI. Here the CDR3 reads CASRLRLNTDTQYF. As DNA, the CDR3 is TGCGCCAGCAGGCTAAGACTGAACACAGATACGCAGTATTTT.

This chain uses TRBV19 with TRBJ1-5, with a possible D match to TRBD1 (5 bases). The V gene lost 7 bases and the J gene lost 9 bases, with 13 bases spanning the gap. Germline V gives CDR1 LNHDA, CDR2 SQIVND (reference sequence). The CDR3 consists of 12 residues. The CDR3 spells CASTGRGWPQHF. For the CDR3, the DNA is TGTGCCAGTACTGGGAGGGGATGGCCCCAGCATTTT.

In its sample, this clone was seen a few times. The chain has TRBV30 and TRBJ1-1; TRBD1 might be the D (6 bases). The length of the CDR3 is 13 residues. From germline, CDR1 is GTSNPN and CDR2 SVGIG (reference sequence). The V and J ends lost 4 bases and 5 bases respectively, with 14 bases between them. The CDR3 sequence is CAWNPGVGTEAFF. CDR3 coding DNA: TGTGCCTGGAACCCAGGGGTTGGGACTGAAGCTTTCTTT.

Concerning this clone: A junction end diverges from the germline sequence, so it may reflect a read error. This chain joins TRBV4-3 and TRBJ2-7; D is perhaps TRBD2 (5 bases). This CDR3 has 11 residues. CDR1 is LGHNA, CDR2 YSLEER, per germline. CDR3 nucleotides: TGCGCCAGCAGCGGACGGGATCCAGAAGTCTTC. Its protein product is CASSGRDPEVF.

The chain recombines TRBV14 with TRBJ2-2; 11 positions match TRBD2. After removal of 0 bases from V and 5 bases from J, the junction contained 5 bases not matched to a gene. Germline V lookup: CDR1 SGHDN, CDR2 FVKESK. The CDR3 is 17 residues long. CDR3 protein: CASSQELAGVGTGELFF. CDR3 nucleotide sequence: TGTGCCAGCAGCCAAGAACTAGCGGGAGTTGGAACCGGGGAGCTGTTTTTT.

The chain employs TRBV7-2 and TRBJ1-4, with D possibly being TRBD1 (6 bases). Trimming removed 5 bases at V and 7 bases at J, with 17 bases between. The CDR3 consists of 15 residues. Germline CDR1 and CDR2: SGHTA and FQGNSA. CDR3 sequence: CASSLLRGGGEKLFF. The CDR3 nucleotides read TGTGCCAGCAGCCTTCTCAGGGGCGGCGGTGAAAAACTGTTTTTT.

The chain recombines TRBV2 with TRBJ2-7; TRBD2 might be the D (6 bases). This CDR3 comprises 15 residues. Deletions cut 2 bases from V and 0 bases from J, with 11 bases between. CDR1 is SNHLY, CDR2 FYNNEI, per germline. Written as DNA, the CDR3 is TGTGCCAGCAGTGAACAACGCGGGGCCTCCTACGAGCAGTACTTC. This codes for CASSEQRGASYEQYF.

J is TRBJ1-6 and V is TRBV30; a possible D gene is TRBD1 (6 bases). This CDR3 is 13 amino acids long. V was trimmed by 5 bases and J by 7 bases, leaving 12 bases between them. Germline V lookup: CDR1 GTSNPN, CDR2 SVGIG (reference sequence). The CDR3 spells CAWQPGANSPLHF. DNA for the CDR3: TGTGCCTGGCAGCCAGGGGCGAATTCACCCCTCCACTTT.